This TCR beta chain was captured by sequencing in a study of cytomegalovirus exposure and HLA in healthy donors. V dropped 9 bases and J dropped 7 bases, with 18 bases sitting between them. The CDR3 totals 13 residues. Germline values: CDR1 MNHEY, CDR2 SMNVEV (reference sequence). For this clone: Its antigen is still unknown.

PCR primers comprised 60 Vbeta and 13 Jbeta primers. Sequencing used immunoSEQ multiplex PCR; TCRdb keeps in-frame clones, though not all of them. The sample lists under 130,000 clones; 65% to 80% were seen once. Study observations and caveats: Immune exposure information comprised only CMV serostatus. Rare sequences made up most TCRs, while some public TCRs were found in many donors. A later analysis reportedly identified an Asian-associated ancestry cluster as carrying fewer N-insertions than the approximately 730-donor mean.

This TCR derives from a woman aged 18-30 years in good health and CMV-seropositive. The chain has TRBV27 and TRBJ1-2; D not resolved. The source material was PBMCs. CDR3 bases: TGTGCCAGAACGGGCGGTCGGGATCTTGGCTACACCTTC. Amino acid sequence: CARTGGRDLGYTF.